Listed below are T cell receptor beta chains from one sample, sequenced in a study of T-cell memory formation after mild COVID-19. TCRdb fed the 5' RACE reads into MiXCR, producing one record per CDR3 protein. This table has about 250,000 distinct CDR3 sequences, less than 20% appearing once. The specimen was PBMCs or a T cell subset sorted from them (not recorded which). The receptors come from an adult woman who had mild COVID-19 (a few samples of this study predate the infection). Cell type and time point are not known. The CDR3 runs from the conserved cysteine through the conserved F or W. D genes are given only for firm matches. Size is stated for part of the rows, as once, few or many counts, or as a class when the clone is expanded.

>TRBD2|TRBJ2-3|TRBV7-3|.
CASSPRVAGYSRDTQYF
TGTGCCAGCAGCCCCCGGGTAGCGGGGTATTCGCGGGATACGCAGTATTTT
>.|TRBJ1-1|TRBV20-1|few
CSASKGYGPGETEAFF
TGCAGTGCTAGTAAGGGGTATGGACCGGGTGAAACTGAAGCTTTCTTT
>.|TRBJ2-1|TRBV24-1|few
CATSDPIGNEQFF
TGTGCCACCAGTGACCCGATTGGCAATGAGCAGTTCTTC
>.|TRBJ1-1|TRBV6-6|many
CASSYGGTEAFF
TGTGCCAGCAGTTACGGGGGCACTGAAGCTTTCTTT
>.|TRBJ2-5|TRBV12-3/TRBV12-4|.
CASTYSGETQYF
TGTGCCAGCACCTACTCCGGAGAGACCCAGTACTTC
>.|TRBJ2-2|TRBV5-6|few
CASSLRPDSTGELFF
TGTGCCAGCAGCCTACGCCCGGACAGCACCGGGGAGCTGTTTTTT
>.|TRBJ1-2|TRBV3-1|.
CASSPGGSRDYGYTF
TGTGCCAGCAGCCCGGGGGGGTCTAGAGACTATGGCTACACCTTC
>TRBD1|TRBJ2-1|TRBV30|.
CAWSDPGQVQWEQFF
TGTGCCTGGAGCGATCCGGGACAGGTTCAATGGGAGCAGTTCTTC
>TRBD1|TRBJ2-7|TRBV7-9|few
CASSPRDRSSYEQYF
TGTGCCAGCAGCCCAAGGGACAGGAGCTCCTACGAGCAGTACTTC
>TRBD1|TRBJ2-3|TRBV12-3/TRBV12-4|.
CASSPSSGGSTDTQYF
TGTGCCAGCAGTCCCTCTTCAGGGGGAAGCACAGATACGCAGTATTTT
>.|TRBJ2-1|TRBV5-1|few
CASSFQAASSYNEQFF
TGCGCCAGCAGCTTTCAAGCGGCAAGCTCCTACAATGAGCAGTTCTTC
>.|TRBJ2-1|TRBV7-2|.
CASTLPGGAEQFF
TGTGCCAGCACCTTGCCAGGCGGGGCTGAGCAGTTCTTC
>.|TRBJ2-5|TRBV24-1|few
CATSDLEGGFIETQYF
TGTGCCACCAGTGATTTGGAAGGGGGATTTATAGAGACCCAGTACTTC
>TRBD1|TRBJ2-7|TRBV18|.
CASSAGTGGHEQYF
TGTGCCAGCTCAGCCGGGACAGGGGGTCACGAGCAGTACTTC
>TRBD1|TRBJ2-7|TRBV6-6|few
CASSLATGRSLEQYF
TGTGCCAGCAGTTTAGCGACAGGGAGATCTCTCGAGCAGTACTTC